This T cell receptor (beta chain) was captured in a study of cytomegalovirus exposure and HLA in healthy donors. General study results and limits: Of the V segments, some could not be distinguished, including TRBV6-2 and TRBV6-3, and were excluded.

This clone was seen only a few times. As yet, its antigen is unknown. The germline V gene has CDR1 ENHRY and CDR2 SYGVKD. This CDR3 spans 15 amino acids. With 10 bases removed from V and 3 bases from J, the gap between germline ends came to 22 bases. PCR was performed using 60 Vbeta and 13 Jbeta primers. Sequencing used immunoSEQ multiplex PCR; TCRdb keeps in-frame clones, though not all of them. The data contain some 200,000 clones, approximately 80% of them singletons. Sequencing used PBMCs. The clonotype comes from a boy aged 5-17 years in good health and CMV-seronegative. This chain connects TRBV10-3 to TRBJ2-7; tentative D call: TRBD2 (7 bases). The DNA for the CDR3 is TGTGCCACCGGGGGCGGGGGAGGTTTAGGCTACGAGCAGTACTTC. Translation gives CATGGGGGLGYEQYF.